The 12 T cell receptor beta chains given below trace back to one sample, sequenced in a study of T cell changes during pregnancy in multiple sclerosis. Measured with immunoSEQ multiplex PCR; TCRdb has only the in-frame clones, and not every one. The profile shows some 100,000 clones, about 94% of them singletons. The sample consisted of peripheral blood, taken before pregnancy. These receptor sequences come from a female donor with multiple sclerosis, enrolled in a pregnancy study.

In its sample, this clone was seen a few times. The chain links TRBV5-1 to TRBJ2-2; D might be TRBD1 (5 bases). Trimming left V 3 bases short and J 2 bases short, with 11 bases between. CDR1 SGHRS and CDR2 YFSETQ come from the germline V gene. The CDR3 extends over 15 amino acids. The CDR3 sequence is CASSWKTDNTGELFF. In DNA, the CDR3 is TGCGCCAGCAGCTGGAAGACAGATAACACCGGGGAGCTGTTTTTT.

Only one count was recorded for this clone. The chain combines TRBV30 with TRBJ1-1; maybe TRBD1 (5 bases). Germline V lookup: CDR1 GTSNPN, CDR2 SVGIG (reference sequence). The CDR3 extends over 13 amino acids. V was shortened by 3 bases and J by 5 bases, with 13 bases between the two germline ends. CDR3 region: CAWSDGGGTEAFF. The CDR3 DNA follows: TGTGCCTGGAGCGACGGGGGAGGGACTGAAGCTTTCTTT.

This chain uses TRBV7-6 with TRBJ1-2; 11 bases align to TRBD1. Trimming took 2 bases from V and 2 from J; bases not matched to a gene: 10. Germline loops: CDR1 SGHVS, CDR2 FNYEAQ. This CDR3 comprises 18 residues. CDR3 in DNA: TGTGCCAGCAGCTTATTAGCGGACAGGGGGCGCGGCAACTATGGCTACACCTTC. This encodes CASSLLADRGRGNYGYTF.

V is TRBV13 and J is TRBJ1-2, with D hard to call. V lost 0 bases, J lost 3 bases, and 11 bases lay in between. CDR3 length equals 15 residues. Germline V gene data show CDR1 as PRHDT and CDR2 as FYEKMQ (reference sequence). CDR3 sequence (DNA): TGTGCCAGCAGCTTAGGCCGGCGGGCCGACTATGGCTACACCTTC. It yields the protein CASSLGRRADYGYTF.

J is TRBJ2-3 and V is TRBV19; 7 bases match TRBD1. This CDR3 comprises 14 residues. Germline values: CDR1 LNHDA, CDR2 SQIVND (reference sequence). Germline trimming cut 8 bases from V and 1 base from J; bases unmatched to any gene: 6. This CDR3 reads CASDPGQRTDTQYF. CDR3 DNA sequence: TGTGCCAGTGATCCGGGACAGCGCACAGATACGCAGTATTTT.

This chain connects TRBV10-1 to TRBJ2-2, with 8 bases identical to TRBD1. The CDR3 runs 16 residues. V was clipped by 9 bases and J by 4 bases; unmatched bases: 13. Looked up from germline, CDR1 is WNHNN and CDR2 is SYGVQD (reference sequence). The CDR3 coding sequence is TGCGCCAGTGGCACCCAAGGACAGGGAGTCACCGGGGAGCTGTTTTTT. As protein: CASGTQGQGVTGELFF.

The genes are TRBV5-4 and TRBJ2-7; 7 bases agree with TRBD2. Germline values: CDR1 SGHNT, CDR2 YYREEE (reference sequence). There are 14 residues in the CDR3. The junction had 6 bases not matched to a gene; V was cut back by 6 bases and J by 0 bases. The CDR3 coding sequence is TGTGCCAGCAACTCGCGGGGGAGCTCCTACGAGCAGTACTTC. Translating it yields CASNSRGSSYEQYF.

The chain employs TRBV28 and TRBJ2-7; 10 bases agree with TRBD2. The length of the CDR3 is 15 residues. CDR1 is MDHEN, CDR2 SYDVKM, per germline. J lost 4 bases, V lost 4 bases, and 7 bases had no gene match. DNA of the CDR3: TGTGCCAGCAGTTCCGCCGCTAGCGGGAGTTACGAGCAGTACTTC. Protein product: CASSSAASGSYEQYF.

This sequence joins TRBV19 and TRBJ1-5; 7 bases line up with TRBD1. J gave up 7 bases and V 8 bases, and 8 bases lay outside the gene matches. The CDR3 contains 13 residues. The germline gives CDR1 LNHDA, CDR2 SQIVND (reference sequence). For the CDR3, the DNA is TGTGCCAGTCGGACAGGATCGATACAGCCCCAGCATTTT. Translating it yields CASRTGSIQPQHF.

The CDR3 nucleotides are TGCGCCAGCAGCCTCCGGGACAGGGGCACCTACGAGCAGTACTTC. It yields the protein CASSLRDRGTYEQYF. The chain has TRBV4-1 and TRBJ2-7; 10 bases line up with TRBD1. The germline V gene has CDR1 MGHRA and CDR2 YSYEKL. Losses at the gene ends were 4 bases for V and 2 bases for J; bases not matched to a gene: 5. There are 15 residues in the CDR3.

The V and J genes are TRBV5-1 and TRBJ2-7, with D perhaps TRBD1 (6 bases). The CDR3 extends over 14 amino acids. V was shortened by 0 bases and J by 1 base, with 8 bases between the two germline ends. Looked up from germline, CDR1 is SGHRS and CDR2 is YFSETQ. The CDR3 protein is CASSLEGQSYEQYF. The CDR3 DNA reads TGCGCCAGCAGCTTGGAAGGACAGTCCTACGAGCAGTACTTC.

The rearrangement links TRBV4-3 to TRBJ2-1, with 8 bases matching TRBD2. Germline CDR1 is LGHNA and CDR2 is YSLEER. CDR3 length: 19 amino acids. V shed 0 bases and J 0 bases; nucleotides not matched to a gene: 10. This chain's CDR3 is CASSQDNNAGGLSYNEQFF. The DNA for the CDR3 is TGCGCCAGCAGCCAAGATAACAACGCGGGAGGTCTCTCCTACAATGAGCAGTTCTTC.